The 5 T cell receptor beta chains listed next were all sequenced from one sample in a study of identical twins. One entry per CDR3 protein results from TCRdb running MiXCR on the 5' RACE reads. The top ten clones hold around 14% of a sample with more than 600,000 distinct CDR3 sequences, roughly 18% of them seen once. In addition, the sample was reused for a study of T cells expressing NK-cell markers.

The specimen sequenced was PBMCs. Receptors originate from a woman aged 18-29 years in good health.

The rearrangement uses TRBV12-3 or TRBV12-4 and TRBJ2-1, with 11 nucleotides matching TRBD2. V gave up 7 bases and J gave up 5 bases; unmatched junction bases: 1. The CDR3 runs to 13 residues. Here the CDR3 DNA reads TGTGCCAGCACGGGACTAGCGGACAATGAGCAGTTCTTC. Translating it yields CASTGLADNEQFF.

V is TRBV20-1 and J is TRBJ2-1; TRBD2 aligns across 7 bases. J gave up 0 bases and V 3 bases, and 8 bases lay outside the gene matches. This CDR3 region has 16 residues. Germline loops: CDR1 DFQATT, CDR2 SNEGSKA (reference sequence). CDR3 DNA sequence: TGCAGTGCTAGGACTAGCCTCACGAGCTCCTACAATGAGCAGTTCTTC. Translated, it gives CSARTSLTSSYNEQFF.

This chain uses TRBV5-1 with TRBJ2-3, with 10 bases identical to TRBD2. The CDR3 length is 16 residues. After removal of 2 bases from V and 5 bases from J, the junction contained 8 bases not matched to a gene. Germline lookup yields CDR1 SGHRS and CDR2 YFSETQ. The CDR3, as DNA: TGCGCCAGCAGCTTAGGTCTAGCGGGAGATTTAGATACGCAGTATTTT. Translation gives CASSLGLAGDLDTQYF.

V and J are TRBV20-1 and TRBJ2-7, with 9 positions matching TRBD1. V shed 5 bases and J 4 bases; nucleotides not matched to a gene: 6. Per the germline V gene, CDR1 is DFQATT and CDR2 is SNEGSKA (reference sequence). The CDR3 extends over 13 amino acids. The CDR3, as DNA: TGCAGTGCTTGTGTGACAGGGGGTTACGAGCAGTACTTC. Protein product: CSACVTGGYEQYF.

The table lists this clonotype with a few counts. The chain joins TRBV10-3 to TRBJ2-5, with 10 bases identical to TRBD2. Germline assignment: CDR1 ENHRY and CDR2 SYGVKD. With V trimmed by 2 bases and J by 1 base, 7 bases remained unmatched. The CDR3 extends over 17 amino acids. The CDR3 loop reads CAISEAPSGGGQETQYF. In nucleotides, the CDR3 is TGTGCCATCAGTGAGGCCCCTAGCGGGGGAGGCCAAGAGACCCAGTACTTC.